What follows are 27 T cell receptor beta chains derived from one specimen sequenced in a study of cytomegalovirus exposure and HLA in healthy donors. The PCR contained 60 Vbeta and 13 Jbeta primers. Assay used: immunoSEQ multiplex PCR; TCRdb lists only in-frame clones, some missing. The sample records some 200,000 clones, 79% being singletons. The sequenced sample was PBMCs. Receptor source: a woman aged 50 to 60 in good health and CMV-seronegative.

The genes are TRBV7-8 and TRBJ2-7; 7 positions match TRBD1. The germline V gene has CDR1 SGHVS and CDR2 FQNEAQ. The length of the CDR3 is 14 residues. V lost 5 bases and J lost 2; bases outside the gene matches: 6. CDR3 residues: CASSPARGPYEQYF. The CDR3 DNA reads TGTGCCAGCAGCCCAGCGAGGGGGCCCTACGAGCAGTACTTC.

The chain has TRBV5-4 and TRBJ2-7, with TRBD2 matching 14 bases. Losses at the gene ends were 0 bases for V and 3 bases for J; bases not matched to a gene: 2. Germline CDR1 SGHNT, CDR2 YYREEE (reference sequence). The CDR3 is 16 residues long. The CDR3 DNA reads TGTGCCAGCAGCTTGGGGGGACTAGCGGGAGACTACGAGCAGTACTTC. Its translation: CASSLGGLAGDYEQYF.

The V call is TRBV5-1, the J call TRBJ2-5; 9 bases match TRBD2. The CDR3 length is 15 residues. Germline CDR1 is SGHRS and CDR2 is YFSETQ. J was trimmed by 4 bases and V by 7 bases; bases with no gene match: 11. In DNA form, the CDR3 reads TGCGCCAGCCAAACGGTCCTAGCGGGGTCAGAGACCCAGTACTTC. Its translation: CASQTVLAGSETQYF.

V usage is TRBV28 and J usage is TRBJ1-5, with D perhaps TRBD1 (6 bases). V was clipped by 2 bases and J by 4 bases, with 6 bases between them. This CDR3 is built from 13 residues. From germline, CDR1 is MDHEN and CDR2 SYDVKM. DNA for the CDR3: TGTGCCAGCAGTTTACAGGGGAATCAGCCCCAGCATTTT. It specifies CASSLQGNQPQHF.

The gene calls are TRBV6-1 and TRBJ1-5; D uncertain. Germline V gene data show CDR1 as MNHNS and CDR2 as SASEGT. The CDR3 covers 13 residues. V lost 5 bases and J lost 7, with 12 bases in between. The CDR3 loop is CASSYPGEQPQHF. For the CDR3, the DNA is TGTGCCAGCAGTTATCCCGGTGAACAGCCCCAGCATTTT.

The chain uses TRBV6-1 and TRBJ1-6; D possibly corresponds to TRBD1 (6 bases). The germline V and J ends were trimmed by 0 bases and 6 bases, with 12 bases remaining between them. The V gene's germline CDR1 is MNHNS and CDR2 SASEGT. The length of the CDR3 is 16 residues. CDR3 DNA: TGTGCCAGCAGTGAAGCCCCGGGACAAACTAATTCACCCCTCCACTTT. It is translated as CASSEAPGQTNSPLHF.

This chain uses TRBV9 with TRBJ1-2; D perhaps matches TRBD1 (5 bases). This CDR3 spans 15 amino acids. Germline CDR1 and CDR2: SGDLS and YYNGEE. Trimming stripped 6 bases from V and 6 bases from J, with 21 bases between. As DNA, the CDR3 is TGTGCCAGCACCGCTTCGACAGCCCCTAGGGATGGCTACACCTTC. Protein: CASTASTAPRDGYTF.

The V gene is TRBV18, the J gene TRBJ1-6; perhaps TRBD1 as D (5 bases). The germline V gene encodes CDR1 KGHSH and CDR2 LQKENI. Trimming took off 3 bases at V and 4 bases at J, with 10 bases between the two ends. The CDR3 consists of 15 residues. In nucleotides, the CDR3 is TGTGCCAGCTCACCCCAAGACAGTTATAATTCACCCCTCCACTTT. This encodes CASSPQDSYNSPLHF.

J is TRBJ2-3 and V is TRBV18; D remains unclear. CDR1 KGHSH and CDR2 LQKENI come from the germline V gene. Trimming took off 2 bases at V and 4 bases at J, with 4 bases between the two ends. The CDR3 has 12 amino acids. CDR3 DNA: TGTGCCAGCTCACCATTCTCAGATACGCAGTATTTT. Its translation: CASSPFSDTQYF. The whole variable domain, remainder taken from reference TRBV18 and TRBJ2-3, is NAGVMQNPRHLVRRRGQEARLRCSPMKGHSHVYWYRQLPEEGLKFMVYLQKENIIDESGMPKERFSAEFPKEGPSILRIQQVVRGDSAAYFCASSPFSDTQYFGPGTRLTVL.

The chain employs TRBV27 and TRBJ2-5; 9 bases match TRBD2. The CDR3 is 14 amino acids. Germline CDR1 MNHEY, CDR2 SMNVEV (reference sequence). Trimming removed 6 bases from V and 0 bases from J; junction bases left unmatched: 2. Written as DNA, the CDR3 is TGTGCCAGCAGGCTAGCGGGATACCAAGAGACCCAGTACTTC. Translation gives CASRLAGYQETQYF.

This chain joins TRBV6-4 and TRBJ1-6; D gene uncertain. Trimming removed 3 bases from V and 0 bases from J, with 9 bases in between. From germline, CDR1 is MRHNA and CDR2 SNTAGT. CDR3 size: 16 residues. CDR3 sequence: CASSEGSSSYNSPLHF. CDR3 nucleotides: TGTGCCAGCAGTGAGGGCAGCAGCTCCTATAATTCACCCCTCCACTTT.

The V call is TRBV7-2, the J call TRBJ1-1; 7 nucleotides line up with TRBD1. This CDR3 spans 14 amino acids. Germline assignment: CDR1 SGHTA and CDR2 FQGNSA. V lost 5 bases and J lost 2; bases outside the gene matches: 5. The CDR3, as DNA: TGTGCCAGCAGCGCCTCAGGGGGAAACACTGAAGCTTTCTTT. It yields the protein CASSASGGNTEAFF.

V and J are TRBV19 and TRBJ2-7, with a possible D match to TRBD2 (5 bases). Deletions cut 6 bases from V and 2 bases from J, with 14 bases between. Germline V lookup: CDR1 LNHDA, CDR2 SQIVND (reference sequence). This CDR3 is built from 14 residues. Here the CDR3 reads CASSDVEATYEQYF. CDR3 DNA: TGTGCCAGTAGCGATGTGGAGGCAACCTACGAGCAGTACTTC.

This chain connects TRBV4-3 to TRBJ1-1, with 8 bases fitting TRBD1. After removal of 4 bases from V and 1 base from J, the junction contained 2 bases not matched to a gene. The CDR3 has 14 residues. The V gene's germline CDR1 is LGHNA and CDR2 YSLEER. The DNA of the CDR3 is TGCGCCAGCAGCCGGACAGGGCCGAACACTGAAGCTTTCTTT. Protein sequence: CASSRTGPNTEAFF.

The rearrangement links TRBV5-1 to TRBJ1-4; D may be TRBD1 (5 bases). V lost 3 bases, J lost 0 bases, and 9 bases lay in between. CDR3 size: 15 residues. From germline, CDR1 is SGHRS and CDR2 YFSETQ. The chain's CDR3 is CASSSAGATNEKLFF. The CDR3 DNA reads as TGCGCCAGCAGCTCGGCGGGGGCAACTAATGAAAAACTGTTTTTT.

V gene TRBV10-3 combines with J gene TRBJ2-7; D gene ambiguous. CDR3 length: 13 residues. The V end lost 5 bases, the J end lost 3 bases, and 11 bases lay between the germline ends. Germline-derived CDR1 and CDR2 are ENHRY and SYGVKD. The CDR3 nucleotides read TGTGCCATCAGTTCACTAAGCAGCTACGAGCAGTACTTC. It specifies CAISSLSSYEQYF.

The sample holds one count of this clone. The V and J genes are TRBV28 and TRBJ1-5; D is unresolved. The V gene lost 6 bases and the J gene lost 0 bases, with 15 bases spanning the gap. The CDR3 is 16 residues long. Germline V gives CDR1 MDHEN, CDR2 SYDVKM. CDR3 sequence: CASSRYGSNSNQPQHF. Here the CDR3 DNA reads TGTGCCAGCAGCCGATACGGGAGTAATAGCAATCAGCCCCAGCATTTT.

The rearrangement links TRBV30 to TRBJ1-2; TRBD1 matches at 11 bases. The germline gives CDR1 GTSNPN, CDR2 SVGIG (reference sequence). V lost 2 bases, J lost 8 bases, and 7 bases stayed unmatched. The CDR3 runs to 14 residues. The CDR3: CAWSSGQGARGYTF. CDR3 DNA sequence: TGTGCCTGGAGTTCTGGACAGGGGGCGAGGGGCTACACCTTC.

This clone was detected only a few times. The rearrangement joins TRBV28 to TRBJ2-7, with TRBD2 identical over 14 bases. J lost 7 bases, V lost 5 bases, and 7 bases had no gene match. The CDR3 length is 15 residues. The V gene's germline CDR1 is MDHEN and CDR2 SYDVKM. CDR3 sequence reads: CASSPGTSGSREQYF. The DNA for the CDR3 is TGTGCCAGCAGTCCAGGGACTAGCGGGAGCCGGGAGCAGTACTTC.

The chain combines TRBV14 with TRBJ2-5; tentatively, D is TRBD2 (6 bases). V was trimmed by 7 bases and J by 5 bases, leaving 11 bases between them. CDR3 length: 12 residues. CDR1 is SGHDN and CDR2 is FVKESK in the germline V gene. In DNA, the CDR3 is TGTGCCAGCAATCGTGGGGGGGAGACCCAGTACTTC. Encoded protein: CASNRGGETQYF.

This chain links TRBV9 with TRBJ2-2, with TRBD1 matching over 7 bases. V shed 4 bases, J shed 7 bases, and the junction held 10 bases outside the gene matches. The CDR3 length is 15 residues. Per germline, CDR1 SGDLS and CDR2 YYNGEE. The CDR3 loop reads CASSSRQGVIGELFF. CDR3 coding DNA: TGTGCCAGCAGCTCCCGACAGGGTGTCATCGGGGAGCTGTTTTTT.

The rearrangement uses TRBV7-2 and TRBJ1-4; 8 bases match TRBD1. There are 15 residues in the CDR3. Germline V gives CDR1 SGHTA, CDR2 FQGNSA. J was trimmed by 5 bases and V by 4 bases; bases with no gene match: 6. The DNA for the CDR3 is TGTGCCAGCAGCTCCCGGACAGGGCTGAATGAAAAACTGTTTTTT. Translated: CASSSRTGLNEKLFF. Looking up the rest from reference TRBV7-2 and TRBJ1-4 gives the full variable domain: GAGVSQSPSNKVTEKGKDVELRCDPISGHTALYWYRQSLGQGLEFLIYFQGNSAPDKSGLPSDRFSAERTGGSVSTLTIQRTQQEDSAVYLCASSSRTGLNEKLFFGSGTQLSVL.

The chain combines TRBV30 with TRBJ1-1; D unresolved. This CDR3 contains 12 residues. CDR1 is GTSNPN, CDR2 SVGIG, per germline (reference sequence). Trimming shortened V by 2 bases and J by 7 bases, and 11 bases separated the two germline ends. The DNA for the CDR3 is TGTGCCTGGAGTTCCCGGGGTGATGAAGCTTTCTTT. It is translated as CAWSSRGDEAFF.

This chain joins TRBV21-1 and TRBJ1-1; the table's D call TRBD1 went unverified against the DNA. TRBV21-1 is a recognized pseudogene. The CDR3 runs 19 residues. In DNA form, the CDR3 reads TGTGCCAGCAGCCCCTGCGGACAGGGGGCTACGTTTTGGTGCACTGAAGCTTTCTTT. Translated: CASSPCGQGATFWCTEAFF.

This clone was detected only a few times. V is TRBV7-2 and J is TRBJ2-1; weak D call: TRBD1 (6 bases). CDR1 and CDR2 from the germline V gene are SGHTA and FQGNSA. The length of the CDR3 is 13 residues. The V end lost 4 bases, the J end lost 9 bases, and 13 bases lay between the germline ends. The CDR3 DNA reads TGTGCCAGCAGCTCCCAACAGGGTCTTGAGCAGTTCTTC. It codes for CASSSQQGLEQFF.

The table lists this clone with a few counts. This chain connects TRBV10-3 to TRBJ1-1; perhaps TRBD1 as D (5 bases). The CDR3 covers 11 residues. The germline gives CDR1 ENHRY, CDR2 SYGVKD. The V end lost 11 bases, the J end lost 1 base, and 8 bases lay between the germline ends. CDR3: CAARENTEAFF. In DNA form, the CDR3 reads TGTGCCGCCAGGGAGAACACTGAAGCTTTCTTT.

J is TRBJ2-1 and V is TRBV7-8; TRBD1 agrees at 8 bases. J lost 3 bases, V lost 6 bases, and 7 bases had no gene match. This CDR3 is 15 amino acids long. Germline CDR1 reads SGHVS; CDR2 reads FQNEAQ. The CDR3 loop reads CASRSDRGSYNEQFF. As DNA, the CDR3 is TGTGCCAGCAGAAGTGACAGGGGCAGCTACAATGAGCAGTTCTTC.